Listed below are T cell receptor beta chains from one sample, sequenced in a study of OX40 agonist ivuxolimab in advanced cancers. Clones were read by immunoSEQ multiplex PCR, and TCRdb kept only the in-frame ones, dropping some. The table has about 82,000 clones, 91% seen once. The specimen was CD4+ or CD8+ T cells sorted from blood, collected in a trial of the OX40 agonist ivuxolimab. The source is an adult with an advanced solid tumor such as melanoma, head and neck, liver or kidney cancer. Each CDR3 is given with its conserved first and last residue. Fields, in order: V gene, D gene, J gene, clone size, CDR3 DNA, CDR3 protein. A D gene is named only where the DNA matches it firmly. The size of a clone is reported for some rows only, either as once, few or many, or as a class for expanded clones.

>TRBV5-1|NA|TRBJ1-6|NA
TGCGCCAGCAGCTGGGACGGTAATTCACCCCTCCACTTT
CASSWDGNSPLHF
>TRBV5-5|NA|TRBJ2-7|NA
TGTGCCAGCAGCCTCGCACTGACAGCCTACGAGCAGTACTTC
CASSLALTAYEQYF
>TRBV7-9|NA|TRBJ2-1|once
TGTGCCAGCAGTGGCATGGGAAGCTCCTACAATGAGCAGTTCTTC
CASSGMGSSYNEQFF
>TRBV11-1|NA|TRBJ2-1|NA
TGTGCCAGCAGCTTAGCTGCAGGGGCGGGTAGTGAGCAGTTCTTC
CASSLAAGAGSEQFF
>TRBV28|NA|TRBJ1-1|NA
TGTGCCAGCAGTGGATGGAGGGAAGCTTTCTTT
CASSGWREAFF
>TRBV14|NA|TRBJ2-3|NA
TGTGCCAGCAGCCGTTACGGGATTTTGTCAGATACGCAGTATTTT
CASSRYGILSDTQYF
>TRBV28|TRBD1|TRBJ1-2|few
TGTGCCAGCAGTTGGACAGGGGGCGGCTATGGCTACACCTTC
CASSWTGGGYGYTF
>TRBV5-1|TRBD2|TRBJ2-5|NA
TGCGCCAGCAGCGGGGCGGGAGTGGGGGTAGAGACCCAGTACTTC
CASSGAGVGVETQYF
>TRBV7-2|TRBD1|TRBJ1-2|NA
TGTGCCAGCAGCCGCGGGACAGGGAGTGGCTACACCTTC
CASSRGTGSGYTF
>TRBV4-3|TRBD2|TRBJ2-7|NA
TGCGCCAGCAGCCAAGATGAGGGCGGGAGGGCCCAGCAGTACTTC
CASSQDEGGRAQQYF
>TRBV29-1|NA|TRBJ1-1|NA
TGCAGCGTTGGGGGCCAGTCGAACACTGAAGCTTTCTTT
CSVGGQSNTEAFF
>TRBV30|NA|TRBJ2-3|NA
TGTGCCTGGAGTGCAGGGTTGGGGACAGATACGCAGTATTTT
CAWSAGLGTDTQYF
>TRBV5-5|NA|TRBJ2-7|NA
TGTGCCAGCAGTCTTACGGGGGTCTCATCCTACGAGCAGTACTTC
CASSLTGVSSYEQYF
>TRBV5-4|NA|TRBJ1-2|once
TGTGCCAGCAGCTTAGGGGGTAATGGCTACACCTTC
CASSLGGNGYTF
>TRBV6-1|NA|TRBJ1-5|NA
TGTGCCAGCAGTTTTCGGACAGACCAGCCCCAGCATTTT
CASSFRTDQPQHF
>TRBV10-3|NA|TRBJ2-7|NA
TGTGCCATCAGTCCCGTTGAACACTACGAGCAGTACTTC
CAISPVEHYEQYF
>TRBV5-5|NA|TRBJ2-3|NA
TGTGCCAGCAGCTTGGTTGGGGCAGGGGCGCTGACAGATACGCAGTATTTT
CASSLVGAGALTDTQYF
>TRBV28|NA|TRBJ1-5|NA
TGTGCCAGCAGCAGACCAGCGACGCCCCAGCATTTT
CASSRPATPQHF
>TRBV19|NA|TRBJ1-4|NA
TGTGCCAGTAGTCCGGTAGGGGGGGAAAGGATGAAGAGGGTGTTTTTT
CASSPVGGERMKRVFF
>TRBV7-2|TRBD1|TRBJ2-2|NA
TGTGCCAGCAGCCGTCACTCGTCTGGACAGGGAGGCACCGGGGAGCTGTTTTTT
CASSRHSSGQGGTGELFF
>TRBV11-2|NA|TRBJ2-7|NA
TGTGCCAGCAGCTTAGAGGGCATCTCATCCTACGAGCAGTACTTC
CASSLEGISSYEQYF
>TRBV4-1|NA|TRBJ1-5|NA
TGCGCCAGCAGCCGAGGTCCCGGTCAGCCCCAGCATTTT
CASSRGPGQPQHF
>TRBV7-2|NA|TRBJ2-3|once
TGTGCCAGCAGCCGCATGGGCGGCACGCAGTATTTT
CASSRMGGTQYF
>TRBV5-1|TRBD2|TRBJ2-1|NA
TGCGCCAGCAGCTTGGAGCTAGCGGGAGCACGTGAGCAGTTCTTC
CASSLELAGAREQFF
>TRBV6-5|NA|TRBJ1-1|NA
TGTGCCAGCAGAGGTACAGGGAAGGGTGAAGCTTTCTTT
CASRGTGKGEAFF
>TRBV19|NA|TRBJ2-7|few
TGTGCCAGTAGTACACAGTTCCCGGGCAACTACGAGCAGTACTTC
CASSTQFPGNYEQYF